One T cell receptor beta chain is described in this entry. Per germline, CDR1 SGHDT and CDR2 YYEEEE. V was pared by 5 bases and J by 2 bases, with 7 bases of the junction left unmatched. The CDR3 spans 15 residues. The sample belongs to a study of CD8+ T cells in alopecia areata. RNA extraction was followed by reverse transcription into cDNA, which acted as the sequencing template. TCRdb's table, derived via immunoSEQ multiplex PCR, lists solely in-frame clones and lacks some. The data contain some 44,000 clones, roughly 89% of them singletons. Sample treatment: oral pan-JAK inhibitor, 5-10 mg twice daily. Peripheral blood, together with lesional scalp punch biopsies, was collected from alopecia areata patients.

Here the sequenced sample was CD8+ T cells sorted from blood, taken at week 24, from a patient treated with tofacitinib. The chain joins TRBV5-6 to TRBJ2-5, with 9 bases fitting TRBD1. The clonotype originates from a human donor with alopecia areata. CDR3 sequence reads: CASRNRDRVQETQYF. The CDR3 DNA follows: TGTGCCAGCAGGAACCGGGACAGGGTTCAAGAGACCCAGTACTTC.